The 3 T cell receptor beta chains below come from one sample, sequenced in a study of blood T cell repertoires in COVID-19 (dated by TCRdb to about 2020). Library construction relied on the immunoSEQ multiplex PCR assay. Sourced from immuneACCESS, this table was stored by TCRdb with only in-frame sequences that have V and J called. A share of the clones is absent; for the studies checked, an unresolved V gene accounts for under half, and the remainder has no known explanation. Counted in this sample were 200,000 to 250,000 clones; 70% to 90% of them appeared once. In total, the top ten clones hold about 1% of the sample. Sequencing input: peripheral blood. The receptors were gathered from a man aged 35 to 55 with acute or convalescent COVID-19.

The chain combines TRBV30 with TRBJ1-2, with TRBD1 identical over 7 bases. This CDR3 is built from 14 residues. Germline V lookup: CDR1 GTSNPN, CDR2 SVGIG (reference sequence). Losses at the gene ends were 3 bases for V and 5 bases for J; bases not matched to a gene: 9. CDR3 residues: CAWRTPGTEYGYTF. DNA for the CDR3: TGTGCCTGGAGAACTCCCGGGACAGAATATGGCTACACCTTC.

V usage is TRBV5-1 and J usage is TRBJ2-6, with 12 bases lining up with TRBD1. The CDR3 runs to 18 residues. Germline values: CDR1 SGHRS, CDR2 YFSETQ. V shed 0 bases and J 2 bases; nucleotides not matched to a gene: 3. CDR3 in DNA: TGCGCCAGCAGCTTGGGGGACAGGGGGCGAACTGGGGCCAACGTCCTGACTTTC. It encodes CASSLGDRGRTGANVLTF.

This clone was observed a single time. The V gene is TRBV19, the J gene TRBJ1-2; D is ambiguous. Germline loops: CDR1 LNHDA, CDR2 SQIVND (reference sequence). The CDR3 consists of 15 residues. The CDR3 loop reads CGSTGSPSANYGYTF. The CDR3 DNA reads TGTGGGAGTACCGGCAGCCCGTCCGCTAACTATGGCTACACCTTC. The variable domain in full, with the rest retrieved from reference TRBV19 and TRBJ1-2, is DGGITQSPKYLFRKEGQNVTLSCEQNLNHDAMYWYRQDPGQGLRLIYYSQIVNDFQKGDIAEGYSVSREKKESFPLTVTSAQKNPTAFYLCGSTGSPSANYGYTFGSGTRLTVV.